What follows are 27 T cell receptor beta chains derived from one specimen sequenced in a study of PD-L1 blockade in urothelial cancer. Data came from immunoSEQ multiplex PCR; TCRdb stores just in-frame clones and leaves some out. The top ten hold under 0.95% of the sample, which has 100,000 or so clones, approximately 90% seen once. Sequenced here: PBMCs, sampled around atezolizumab (anti-PD-L1) treatment. These receptors all come from a woman of 80 years or more with urothelial cancer.

V is TRBV27 and J is TRBJ1-2; 8 bases align to TRBD1. CDR1 and CDR2 from the germline V gene are MNHEY and SMNVEV (reference sequence). The CDR3 contains 15 residues. Trimming at V came to 5 bases and at J to 8 bases, leaving 13 bases not matched to a gene. The CDR3 DNA is TGTGCCAGCAGTCCGCGGGGCAGGGGGCTGAGGGGCTACACCTTC. It codes for CASSPRGRGLRGYTF.

This clone was picked up a small number of times. The chain combines TRBV28 with TRBJ1-2, with 9 bases identical to TRBD1. The V segment lost 6 bases and the J segment 6 bases; nucleotides outside the gene matches: 2. CDR1 and CDR2 (germline): MDHEN, SYDVKM. The CDR3 spans 12 residues. CDR3 amino acids: CASRGTGNGYTF. CDR3 DNA: TGTGCCAGCAGGGGGACAGGGAATGGCTACACCTTC.

The chain has TRBV13 and TRBJ2-7; possibly TRBD2 for D (6 bases). The length of the CDR3 is 17 residues. CDR1 PRHDT and CDR2 FYEKMQ come from the germline V gene (reference sequence). Trimming took 8 bases from V and 4 from J, leaving 27 bases between them. Written as DNA, the CDR3 is TGTGCCAGCGCCGGGAGCCTAGCTTGGGGGAAAGAGTACGAGCAGTACTTC. Translated: CASAGSLAWGKEYEQYF.

DNA of the CDR3: TGCGCCAGCAGTCTAACAGATACGCAGTATTTT. Its protein product is CASSLTDTQYF. The rearrangement uses TRBV5-1 and TRBJ2-3, with D hard to call. CDR3 length: 11 amino acids. Germline assignment: CDR1 SGHRS and CDR2 YFSETQ. Trimming removed 5 bases at V and 3 bases at J, with 4 bases between.

The rearrangement links TRBV9 to TRBJ1-1; D is uncertain. Germline CDR1 reads SGDLS; CDR2 reads YYNGEE. V was trimmed by 4 bases and J by 0 bases, leaving 13 bases between them. The CDR3 length is 15 residues. The CDR3 nucleotides read TGTGCCAGCAGCCCAGCTGAGGGAGTGAACACTGAAGCTTTCTTT. This translates into CASSPAEGVNTEAFF. The variable domain in full, with the rest retrieved from reference TRBV9 and TRBJ1-1, is DSGVTQTPKHLITATGQRVTLRCSPRSGDLSVYWYQQSLDQGLQFLIQYYNGEERAKGNILERFSAQQFPDLHSELNLSSLELGDSALYFCASSPAEGVNTEAFFGQGTRLTVV.

This chain connects TRBV30 to TRBJ2-7, with D possibly matching TRBD1 (5 bases). There are 14 residues in the CDR3. CDR1 GTSNPN and CDR2 SVGIG come from the germline V gene (reference sequence). Trimming took 5 bases from V and 2 from J, leaving 16 bases between them. In DNA, the CDR3 is TGTGCCTGGTCCCAGGGAATACTGACCTACGAGCAGTACTTC. It codes for CAWSQGILTYEQYF.

CDR3 in amino acids: CASSEVTAGTGNTIYF. In DNA form, the CDR3 reads TGTGCCAGCAGTGAAGTTACGGCAGGGACTGGAAACACCATATATTTT. The rearrangement joins TRBV2 to TRBJ1-3; weak D call: TRBD1 (5 bases). Germline V gives CDR1 SNHLY, CDR2 FYNNEI. Trimming shortened V by 1 base and J by 2 bases, and 12 bases separated the two germline ends. The CDR3 is 16 residues long.

The chain links TRBV30 to TRBJ2-5, with 8 bases lining up with TRBD1. The CDR3 has 14 amino acids. CDR1 and CDR2 (germline): GTSNPN, SVGIG (reference sequence). V lost 1 base to trimming and J lost 5 bases; unmatched junction nucleotides: 6. The chain's CDR3 is CAWSGTGNSETQYF. CDR3 sequence (DNA): TGTGCCTGGAGTGGGACAGGGAATTCGGAGACCCAGTACTTC. Combining the CDR3 with reference TRBV30 and TRBJ2-5 gives the whole variable domain SQTIHQWPATLVQPVGSPLSLECTVEGTSNPNLYWYRQAAGRGLQLLFYSVGIGQISSEVPQNLSASRPQDRQFILSSKKLLLSDSGFYLCAWSGTGNSETQYFGPGTRLLVL.

The V and J genes are TRBV30 and TRBJ1-5; 9 positions agree with TRBD1. The V gene end was trimmed by 4 bases and the J gene end by 7 bases; junction bases not matched to a gene: 5. There are 13 residues in the CDR3. The germline gives CDR1 GTSNPN, CDR2 SVGIG (reference sequence). CDR3 amino acids: CAWMEGTGQPQHF. The CDR3 bases are TGTGCCTGGATGGAGGGGACAGGGCAGCCCCAGCATTTT.

The chain carries TRBV5-1 and TRBJ2-7; D possibly corresponds to TRBD1 (5 bases). This CDR3 spans 14 amino acids. Between the trimmed V and J ends, which lost 1 base and 5 bases, there was a span of 13 bases. Germline V gives CDR1 SGHRS, CDR2 YFSETQ. The CDR3 spells CASSLLGRVNEQYF. As DNA, the CDR3 is TGCGCCAGCAGCTTGTTGGGCAGGGTGAACGAGCAGTACTTC.

The V and J genes are TRBV7-6 and TRBJ1-2, with TRBD1 matching 7 bases. The CDR3 loop spans 14 amino acids. V shed 4 bases and J 6 bases; nucleotides not matched to a gene: 8. CDR1 SGHVS and CDR2 FNYEAQ come from the germline V gene. The CDR3 DNA is TGTGCCAGCAGCTCCAGACTCAGGGGGGATGGCTACACCTTC. Translation gives CASSSRLRGDGYTF.

V and J are TRBV18 and TRBJ1-1; perhaps TRBD1 as D (5 bases). The V gene's germline CDR1 is KGHSH and CDR2 LQKENI. The CDR3 runs 15 residues. The germline V and J ends were trimmed by 2 bases and 4 bases, with 14 bases remaining between them. The CDR3 sequence is CASSPARGTGTEAFF. CDR3 nucleotide sequence: TGTGCCAGCTCACCAGCGCGCGGGACTGGCACTGAAGCTTTCTTT. Complete variable domain (other parts from reference TRBV18 and TRBJ1-1): NAGVMQNPRHLVRRRGQEARLRCSPMKGHSHVYWYRQLPEEGLKFMVYLQKENIIDESGMPKERFSAEFPKEGPSILRIQQVVRGDSAAYFCASSPARGTGTEAFFGQGTRLTVV.

V usage is TRBV28 and J usage is TRBJ2-1, with 7 bases identical to TRBD1. With 4 bases clipped from V and 1 base from J, the junction kept 1 base outside the gene matches. There are 14 residues in the CDR3. The V gene's germline CDR1 is MDHEN and CDR2 SYDVKM. The CDR3 DNA reads as TGTGCCAGCAGTTGGGGACAGTCCTACAATGAGCAGTTCTTC. This codes for CASSWGQSYNEQFF.

This clone has just one count. The chain links TRBV29-1 to TRBJ1-1, with D perhaps TRBD1 (6 bases). Germline V gene data show CDR1 as SQVTM and CDR2 as ANQGSEA. The CDR3 runs 12 residues. The ends were cut back, 7 bases at V and 5 bases at J, with 14 bases in the middle. This CDR3 is CSAGTQGTEAFF. In DNA form, the CDR3 reads TGCAGCGCTGGGACGCAGGGGACTGAAGCTTTCTTT.

This chain links TRBV9 with TRBJ2-1, with TRBD2 matching 13 bases. CDR1 SGDLS and CDR2 YYNGEE come from the germline V gene. The CDR3 is 19 amino acids. Trimming took 1 base from V and 0 from J; bases not matched to a gene: 7. For the CDR3, the DNA is TGTGCCAGCAGCGTACGGGGACTAGCGGGACTCAGCTCCTACAATGAGCAGTTCTTC. Encoded protein: CASSVRGLAGLSSYNEQFF.

The V and J genes are TRBV5-4 and TRBJ2-2, with 12 bases identical to TRBD2. The V gene's germline CDR1 is SGHNT and CDR2 YYREEE (reference sequence). V trimming: 0 bases; J trimming: 4 bases; junction bases outside the gene matches: 1. This CDR3 contains 16 residues. CDR3 bases: TGTGCCAGCAGCTTGGGACTAGCGGGAGCCACCGGGGAGCTGTTTTTT. Its translation: CASSLGLAGATGELFF.

The V call is TRBV6-4, the J call TRBJ2-1, with TRBD1 identical over 10 bases. The CDR3 spans 15 residues. CDR1 and CDR2 (germline): MRHNA, SNTAGT. The J segment lost 5 bases and the V segment lost 6 bases, leaving 7 bases of the junction unmatched. The CDR3 here is CASSETGGSHNEQFF. The CDR3, as DNA: TGTGCCAGCAGCGAGACAGGGGGCTCACACAATGAGCAGTTCTTC.

This chain connects TRBV19 to TRBJ1-5; D uncertain. CDR1 and CDR2 (germline): LNHDA, SQIVND (reference sequence). This CDR3 has 14 residues. V lost 4 bases and J 2 bases, leaving 9 bases between the germline ends. CDR3 protein: CASSTRQGNQPQHF. CDR3 DNA: TGTGCCAGTAGTACCCGGCAGGGCAATCAGCCCCAGCATTTT. The whole variable domain, filled in from reference TRBV19 and TRBJ1-5, reads DGGITQSPKYLFRKEGQNVTLSCEQNLNHDAMYWYRQDPGQGLRLIYYSQIVNDFQKGDIAEGYSVSREKKESFPLTVTSAQKNPTAFYLCASSTRQGNQPQHFGDGTRLSIL.

CDR3 amino acids: CASSFGRGGETQYF. The CDR3 DNA sequence: TGTGCCAGCAGCTTCGGTCGGGGTGGGGAGACCCAGTACTTC. The V gene is TRBV27, the J gene TRBJ2-5, with a weak D call TRBD2 (5 bases). The V end was cut by 6 bases, the J end by 5 bases, with 16 bases between. CDR1 is MNHEY and CDR2 is SMNVEV in the germline V gene (reference sequence). This CDR3 contains 14 residues.

Concerning this clone: The same CDR3 also results from other DNA sequences found in this sample. The chain employs TRBV11-3 and TRBJ2-5; 10 bases fit TRBD1. V lost 1 base to trimming and J lost 4 bases; unmatched junction nucleotides: 3. The CDR3 sequence is 15 residues long. Per germline, CDR1 SGHNT and CDR2 YENEEA. CDR3 amino acids: CASSLGQGAGETQYF. The CDR3 coding sequence is TGTGCCAGCAGCTTAGGACAGGGGGCTGGAGAGACCCAGTACTTC.

CDR3 coding DNA: TGTGCCAGCAGTTCCGGGGAGACCCAGTACTTC. Translating it yields CASSSGETQYF. The chain employs TRBV27 and TRBJ2-5; D is ambiguous. Germline V gene sequence: CDR1 MNHEY, CDR2 SMNVEV (reference sequence). V dropped 4 bases and J dropped 5 bases, with 5 bases sitting between them. The CDR3 has 11 residues.

This chain links TRBV2 with TRBJ1-4; the D is unclear. V lost 10 bases, J lost 5 bases, and 20 bases lay in between. The length of the CDR3 is 15 residues. In germline, CDR1 is SNHLY, CDR2 FYNNEI. CDR3 sequence: CAIRVGVNQNEKLFF. The CDR3 bases are TGTGCCATCCGCGTCGGGGTGAACCAAAATGAAAAACTGTTTTTT.

This chain uses TRBV9 with TRBJ2-1, with TRBD2 matching over 10 bases. From germline, CDR1 is SGDLS and CDR2 YYNGEE. The CDR3 covers 15 residues. Unmatched junction bases numbered 6, after V lost 3 bases and J lost 6 bases. CDR3 coding DNA: TGTGCCAGCAGCGCCTCTAGCGGGAGTAGCAATGAGCAGTTCTTC. This codes for CASSASSGSSNEQFF.

The chain links TRBV7-6 to TRBJ2-2; 10 bases fit TRBD1. The V and J ends lost 1 base and 7 bases, in that order; junction bases with no gene match: 6. Germline V gene sequence: CDR1 SGHVS, CDR2 FNYEAQ. This CDR3 has 16 residues. This CDR3 reads CASSLGQGAIFGELFF. The CDR3 nucleotides read TGTGCCAGCAGCTTAGGACAGGGGGCGATTTTCGGGGAGCTGTTTTTT.

The chain recombines TRBV27 with TRBJ2-5; the match to TRBD2 covers 11 bases. The trim removed 4 bases at V and 4 bases at J, leaving 11 bases unmatched. Germline loops: CDR1 MNHEY, CDR2 SMNVEV (reference sequence). The CDR3 has 17 amino acids. CDR3: CASSSGQLAGVAETQYF. CDR3 nucleotides: TGTGCCAGCAGTTCGGGCCAACTAGCGGGAGTGGCAGAGACCCAGTACTTC.

This rearrangement joins TRBV28 to TRBJ2-1; 15 bases are shared with TRBD2. CDR1 is MDHEN, CDR2 SYDVKM, per germline. With V trimmed by 8 bases and J by 10 bases, 9 bases remained unmatched. CDR3 length: 15 residues. CDR3 nucleotides: TGTGCCAGCGGGACTAGCGGGAGGCCTACGGGGGAGCAGTTCTTC. The encoded protein is CASGTSGRPTGEQFF.

The chain recombines TRBV30 with TRBJ1-1, with unresolved D. The CDR3 covers 14 residues. Germline CDR1 GTSNPN, CDR2 SVGIG (reference sequence). Between the trimmed V and J ends, which lost 0 bases and 1 base, there was a span of 9 bases. CDR3 loop: CAWSVLSRNTEAFF. The CDR3 bases are TGTGCCTGGAGTGTACTAAGCAGGAACACTGAAGCTTTCTTT.